This T cell receptor (beta chain) was recorded in a study of blood T cell repertoires in COVID-19. Across the study: PBMCs, B-cell-depleted T cells, or T cells were the source of the cDNA or gDNA that made up the material.

Profiled with immunoSEQ multiplex PCR; TCRdb holds only in-frame clones, not every one. The table lists over 150,000 clones, almost 85% of them singletons. The CDR3 extends over 12 amino acids. Trimming cost V 11 bases and J 2 bases; bases outside gene matches: 1. Per germline, CDR1 MNHEY and CDR2 SVGAGI. Specimen: peripheral blood. The chain is built from TRBV6-5 and TRBJ2-3, with 10 bases that match TRBD1. This receptor was obtained from a human donor with acute or convalescent COVID-19. The donor label of this sample is uncertain. DNA for the CDR3: TGTGCCGGACAGGGGGACACAGATACGCAGTATTTT. The encoded protein is CAGQGDTDTQYF.